Presented here are 17 T cell receptor beta chains from one specimen sequenced in a study of blood T cell repertoires in COVID-19. Assay: immunoSEQ multiplex PCR; the TCRdb copy retains only in-frame clones and omits some. Among around 76,000 clones, roughly 83% were seen once, and the ten largest hold about 6.9%. Sequenced input: peripheral blood. The receptor source for this set is a man aged 25-45 years with COVID-19, enrolled during active disease.

The J gene is TRBJ2-3, the V gene TRBV6-6, with 10 bases identical to TRBD1. The CDR3 is 15 amino acids. The germline CDR1 and CDR2 sequences are MNHNY and SVGAGI (reference sequence). Germline trimming cut 6 bases from V and 4 bases from J; bases unmatched to any gene: 7. CDR3 sequence (DNA): TGTGCCAGCAGCCGGACAGGGGGGGGAGCAGATACGCAGTATTTT. The encoded protein is CASSRTGGGADTQYF.

This clone was recorded once. The rearrangement links TRBV19 to TRBJ1-2; TRBD1 matches at 7 bases. CDR1 is LNHDA, CDR2 SQIVND, per germline (reference sequence). With 3 bases clipped from V and 4 bases from J, the junction kept 2 bases outside the gene matches. The CDR3 runs to 13 residues. CDR3 nucleotide sequence: TGTGCCAGTAGTATGAACAGGGGCTATGGCTACACCTTC. Protein sequence: CASSMNRGYGYTF.

This chain uses TRBV15 with TRBJ1-1; D ambiguous. CDR1 and CDR2 from the germline V gene are LNHNV and YYDKDF (reference sequence). There are 15 residues in the CDR3. Trimming removed 5 bases at V and 2 bases at J, with 15 bases between. CDR3 region: CATSSTRGLNTEAFF. In DNA form, the CDR3 reads TGTGCCACCAGCTCCACACGTGGACTCAACACTGAAGCTTTCTTT.

The gene calls are TRBV4-1 and TRBJ2-7; unclear D gene. Germline CDR1 MGHRA, CDR2 YSYEKL. V was clipped by 1 base and J by 2 bases, with 9 bases between them. The CDR3 loop spans 14 amino acids. CDR3 region: CASSQVPGAYEQYF. DNA of the CDR3: TGCGCCAGCAGCCAAGTTCCCGGAGCCTACGAGCAGTACTTC.

The V and J genes are TRBV28 and TRBJ2-7, with a possible D match to TRBD1 (5 bases). Germline assignment: CDR1 MDHEN and CDR2 SYDVKM. CDR3 length equals 13 residues. Trimming pared 5 bases from V and 1 base from J, leaving 9 bases between. For the CDR3, the DNA is TGTGCCAGCAGTCGACAGCCTTCCTACGAGCAGTACTTC. It codes for CASSRQPSYEQYF. The whole variable domain, remainder taken from reference TRBV28 and TRBJ2-7, is DVKVTQSSRYLVKRTGEKVFLECVQDMDHENMFWYRQDPGLGLRLIYFSYDVKMKEKGDIPEGYSVSREKKERFSLILESASTNQTSMYLCASSRQPSYEQYFGPGTRLTVT.

The gene calls are TRBV24-1 and TRBJ2-3; tentative D call: TRBD2 (5 bases). The CDR3 is 13 residues long. Trimming shortened V by 5 bases and J by 3 bases, and 8 bases separated the two germline ends. Germline values: CDR1 KGHDR, CDR2 SFDVKD. In DNA, the CDR3 is TGTGCCACCAGTGGGACTTGGACAGATACGCAGTATTTT. Translated, it gives CATSGTWTDTQYF.

This clone has only one observation. This chain connects TRBV19 to TRBJ1-1, with D possibly being TRBD1 (5 bases). The germline gives CDR1 LNHDA, CDR2 SQIVND (reference sequence). This CDR3 contains 13 residues. V lost 5 bases, J lost 0 bases, and 7 bases lay in between. The DNA of the CDR3 is TGTGCCAGTAGTCGACAGATGAACACTGAAGCTTTCTTT. Translation gives CASSRQMNTEAFF.

The CDR3 coding sequence is TGTGCCAGCAGTAGGACAGGGAGAATCGGAAAACTGTTTTTT. Translating gives CASSRTGRIGKLFF. The V call is TRBV28, the J call TRBJ1-4, with TRBD1 identical over 8 bases. The germline V gene has CDR1 MDHEN and CDR2 SYDVKM. The J segment lost 10 bases and the V segment lost 5 bases, leaving 9 bases of the junction unmatched. This CDR3 spans 14 amino acids.

This chain links TRBV5-4 with TRBJ1-2, with 10 positions matching TRBD1. In germline, CDR1 is SGHNT, CDR2 YYREEE (reference sequence). This CDR3 has 14 amino acids. With 5 bases clipped from V and 3 bases from J, the junction kept 4 bases outside the gene matches. The DNA for the CDR3 is TGTGCCAGCAGGACAGGGGGCGGGGACTATGGCTACACCTTC. This codes for CASRTGGGDYGYTF.

The chain is built from TRBV5-6 and TRBJ1-2, with unresolved D. The V and J ends lost 4 bases and 8 bases respectively, with 9 bases between them. The CDR3 covers 11 residues. Germline V lookup: CDR1 SGHDT, CDR2 YYEEEE. The CDR3 bases are TGTGCCAGCAGCCTCAGTTTAGGCTACACCTTC. As protein: CASSLSLGYTF.

This clone has a single count. The chain couples TRBV6-5 to TRBJ1-2; D might be TRBD1 (6 bases). V lost 7 bases, J lost 0 bases, and 9 bases lay in between. CDR1 is MNHEY, CDR2 SVGAGI, per germline. There are 13 residues in the CDR3. The CDR3 sequence: CASMPGANYGYTF. In nucleotides, the CDR3 is TGTGCCAGCATGCCAGGGGCTAACTATGGCTACACCTTC.

The table lists this clone with a few counts. This chain connects TRBV27 to TRBJ1-6, with TRBD1 as a possible D gene (6 bases). The CDR3 is made up of 14 amino acids. Germline CDR1 MNHEY, CDR2 SMNVEV (reference sequence). Trimming shortened V by 3 bases and J by 6 bases, and 9 bases separated the two germline ends. The CDR3 DNA reads TGTGCCAGCAGTTTTACAGGGTTTAATTCACCCCTCCACTTT. Amino acids: CASSFTGFNSPLHF.

V and J are TRBV5-1 and TRBJ1-2, with 9 positions matching TRBD1. V lost 4 bases to trimming and J lost 8 bases; unmatched junction nucleotides: 12. Germline-derived CDR1 and CDR2 are SGHRS and YFSETQ. The CDR3 consists of 15 residues. CDR3 in DNA: TGCGCCAGCAGCCCCGGGACAGGGAGTTACCGGGGCTACACCTTC. Amino acid sequence: CASSPGTGSYRGYTF.

This chain links TRBV9 with TRBJ1-6, with TRBD1 matching 8 bases. The CDR3 length is 16 residues. V dropped 2 bases and J dropped 5; count of bases not matched to a gene: 6. In germline, CDR1 is SGDLS, CDR2 YYNGEE. This CDR3 is CASSVSSQGDNSPLHF. Here the CDR3 DNA reads TGTGCCAGCAGCGTCTCGTCACAGGGGGATAATTCACCCCTCCACTTT.

The V call is TRBV5-6, the J call TRBJ2-7; weak D call: TRBD2 (5 bases). The CDR3 is 14 residues long. CDR1 and CDR2 from the germline V gene are SGHDT and YYEEEE. The V end lost 2 bases, the J end lost 0 bases, and 9 bases lay between the germline ends. The CDR3 loop reads CASSFTAGSYEQYF. The CDR3 nucleotides read TGTGCCAGCAGCTTTACCGCGGGCTCCTACGAGCAGTACTTC.

This chain links TRBV2 with TRBJ1-1, with D possibly TRBD1 on 5 matching bases. V dropped 8 bases and J dropped 2 bases, with 9 bases sitting between them. CDR3 length: 12 residues. Germline V lookup: CDR1 SNHLY, CDR2 FYNNEI. The CDR3 reads CASGRVNTEAFF. The CDR3 DNA sequence: TGTGCCAGCGGCAGGGTCAACACTGAAGCTTTCTTT.

This chain uses TRBV28 with TRBJ1-2; a weak D match, TRBD1 (6 bases). CDR1 and CDR2 (germline): MDHEN, SYDVKM. The CDR3 is 13 residues long. Trimming stripped 4 bases from V and 8 bases from J, with 14 bases between. The CDR3 sequence is CASSSTGGSGYTF. The CDR3 DNA sequence: TGTGCCAGCAGTTCGACAGGCGGCTCGGGCTACACCTTC.